The source of this T cell receptor (beta chain) is a study of cytomegalovirus exposure and HLA in healthy donors. Vbeta (60) and Jbeta (13) primers were used in the PCR. Profiled with immunoSEQ multiplex PCR; TCRdb holds only in-frame clones, not every one. The table shows roughly 110,000 clones, with roughly 70% occurring only once. Unmatched junction bases numbered 12, after V lost 5 bases and J lost 5 bases. Germline V gene data show CDR1 as LNHNV and CDR2 as YYDKDF (reference sequence). The CDR3 contains 17 residues. This clone was counted only a few times. The sequenced sample consisted of PBMCs. The receptor was derived from a male donor in good health and CMV-seropositive. V gene TRBV15 combines with J gene TRBJ2-1; 10 positions match TRBD1. CDR3 sequence reads: CATSGDRGRVANNEQFF. CDR3 nucleotide sequence: TGTGCCACCAGCGGGGACAGGGGAAGGGTAGCCAACAATGAGCAGTTCTTC.